This T cell receptor beta chain comes out of a study of T-cell memory formation after mild COVID-19. Study-level information: TCR clusters mostly belonged to single donors. Study outcomes and limitations: Clones that contracted from day 15 to 85 were balanced CD4/CD8, while later expanders leaned CD4+. Of the contracting clones, CD4+ ones lay mainly in CM and EM, and CD8+ ones in EMRA.

The CDR3 is 16 residues long. The germline V gene has CDR1 SEHNR and CDR2 FQNEAQ (reference sequence). J was trimmed by 1 base and V by 5 bases; bases with no gene match: 7. Constant-segment-primed 5'RACE gave TCR alpha and TCR beta cDNA libraries with sample barcodes and UMIs. TCRdb ran MiXCR on the 5' RACE reads and lists one entry per CDR3 protein. The sample contains around 510,000 distinct CDR3 sequences, approximately 21% of which appear only once. This clonotype turned up a few times. Its target is not known. The sequencing sample was made of PBMCs or a T cell subset sorted from them (not recorded which). The rearrangement joins TRBV7-9 to TRBJ2-2; 7 nucleotides align to TRBD1. The receptor was isolated from an adult woman who had mild COVID-19 (a few samples of this study predate the infection). Cell type and time point are not known. The CDR3 loop is CASSVSRTGNTGELFF. CDR3 nucleotide sequence: TGTGCCAGCAGCGTATCCCGGACAGGGAACACCGGGGAGCTGTTTTTT.